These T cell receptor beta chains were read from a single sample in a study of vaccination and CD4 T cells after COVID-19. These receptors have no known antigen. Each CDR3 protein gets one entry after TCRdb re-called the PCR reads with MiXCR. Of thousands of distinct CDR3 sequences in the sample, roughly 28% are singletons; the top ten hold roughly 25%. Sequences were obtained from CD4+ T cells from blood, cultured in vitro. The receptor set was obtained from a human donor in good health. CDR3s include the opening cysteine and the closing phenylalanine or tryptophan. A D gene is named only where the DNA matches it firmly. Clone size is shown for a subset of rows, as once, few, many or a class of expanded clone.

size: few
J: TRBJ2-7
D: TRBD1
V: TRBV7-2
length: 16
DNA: TGTGCCAGCAGCTTATCTGGAGACAGGGGCTCCTACGAGCAGTACTTC
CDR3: CASSLSGDRGSYEQYF

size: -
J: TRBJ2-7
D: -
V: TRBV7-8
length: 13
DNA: TGTGCCAGCAGCTTAGCGCAGGATCGCGAGCAGTACTTC
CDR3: CASSLAQDREQYF

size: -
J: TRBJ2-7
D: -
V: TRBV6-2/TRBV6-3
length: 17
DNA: TGTGCCAGCAGTTACTCGAGGGCTAGAAGGTCTCTCTACGAGCAGTACTTC
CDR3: CASSYSRARRSLYEQYF

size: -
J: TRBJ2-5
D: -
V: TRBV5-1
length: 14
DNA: TGCGCCAGCAGCTTGACAGGGTTTTCGGAGACCCAGTACTTC
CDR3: CASSLTGFSETQYF

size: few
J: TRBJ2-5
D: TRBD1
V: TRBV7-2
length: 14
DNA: TGTGCCAGCAGCAATGGACAGGGCCGGGAGACCCAGTACTTC
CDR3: CASSNGQGRETQYF

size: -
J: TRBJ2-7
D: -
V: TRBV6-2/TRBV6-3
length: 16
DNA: TGTGCCAGCAGTTACCGGCCATCGACGGGGGCTTACGAGCAGTACTTC
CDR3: CASSYRPSTGAYEQYF

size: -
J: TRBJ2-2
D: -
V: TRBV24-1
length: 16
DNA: TGTGCCACCAGACCTTCTGAAACTAGAAACACCGGGGAGCTGTTTTTT
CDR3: CATRPSETRNTGELFF

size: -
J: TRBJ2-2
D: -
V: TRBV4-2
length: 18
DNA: TGTGCCAGCAGCCGACAGAGGGGCGGAGGTCGGGATGCCGGGGAGCTGTTTTTT
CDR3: CASSRQRGGGRDAGELFF

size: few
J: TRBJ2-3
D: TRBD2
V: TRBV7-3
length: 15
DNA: TGTGCCAGCGGGAATAGCGGGGCCGGCACAGATACGCAGTATTTT
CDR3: CASGNSGAGTDTQYF

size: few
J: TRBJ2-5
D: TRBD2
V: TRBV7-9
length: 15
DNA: TGTGCCAGCAGCCGGAATGCGGGACTAGCGGAGACCCAGTACTTC
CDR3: CASSRNAGLAETQYF

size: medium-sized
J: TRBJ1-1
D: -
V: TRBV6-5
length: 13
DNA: TGTGCCAGCAGTTACGAGAGGAACACTGAAGCTTTCTTT
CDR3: CASSYERNTEAFF

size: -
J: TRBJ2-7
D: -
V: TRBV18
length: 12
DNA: TGTGCCAGCTCACAGTCTGAGGACGAGCAGTACTTC
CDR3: CASSQSEDEQYF

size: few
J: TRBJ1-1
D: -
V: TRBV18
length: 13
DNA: TGTGCCAGCTCACCGCGAGCGAACACTGAAGCTTTCTTT
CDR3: CASSPRANTEAFF

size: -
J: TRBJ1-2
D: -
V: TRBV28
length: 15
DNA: TGTGCCAGCAGTTTAATAACAGGGTTGTGGGAGGGCTACACCTTC
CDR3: CASSLITGLWEGYTF

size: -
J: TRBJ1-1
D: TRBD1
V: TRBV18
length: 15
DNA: TGTGCCAGCTCACCCAGAGGGACAGGGAACACTGAAGCTTTCTTT
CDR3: CASSPRGTGNTEAFF

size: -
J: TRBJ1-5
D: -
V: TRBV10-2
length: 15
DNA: TGCGCCAGCAGTGAGTCCGGGGGAGGCAATCAGCCCCAGCATTTT
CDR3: CASSESGGGNQPQHF

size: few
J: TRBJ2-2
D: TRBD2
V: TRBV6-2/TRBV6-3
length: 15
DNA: TGTGCCAGCAGTTACCCAGCGGGAGGTACCGGGGAGCTGTTTTTT
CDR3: CASSYPAGGTGELFF

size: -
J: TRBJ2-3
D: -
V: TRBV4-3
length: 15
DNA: TGCGCCAGCAGCCAAGCGGAACTAGGCACAGATACGCAGTATTTT
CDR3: CASSQAELGTDTQYF

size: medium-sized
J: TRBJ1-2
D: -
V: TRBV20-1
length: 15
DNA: TGCAGTGCTAGAGGCGGGGGCGCACTTAACTATGGCTACACCTTC
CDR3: CSARGGGALNYGYTF

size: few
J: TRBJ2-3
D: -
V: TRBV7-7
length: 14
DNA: TGTGCTAGCAGCTCCTCCCTCGCGGGAGATACGCAGTATTTT
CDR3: CASSSSLAGDTQYF

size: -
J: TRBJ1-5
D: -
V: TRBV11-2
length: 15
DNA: TGTGCCAGCAGCCAGGCCCCGGGGGTTAATCAGCCCCAGCATTTT
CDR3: CASSQAPGVNQPQHF

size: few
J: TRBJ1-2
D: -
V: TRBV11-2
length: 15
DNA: TGTGCCAGCAGCTTAGAGGGCAGGGGAGACTATGGCTACACCTTC
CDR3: CASSLEGRGDYGYTF

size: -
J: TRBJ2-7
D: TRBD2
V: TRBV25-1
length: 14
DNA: TGTGCCAGCAGTGAGTCGCGGGAGGTACCTTATCTGTACTTC
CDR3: CASSESREVPYLYF

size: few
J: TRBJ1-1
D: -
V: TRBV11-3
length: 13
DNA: TGTGCCAGCAGCTTTTCGAGGAACACTGAAGCTTTCTTT
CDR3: CASSFSRNTEAFF

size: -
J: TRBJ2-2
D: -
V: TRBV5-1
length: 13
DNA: TGCGCCTCGGCGGACCCGAACACCGGGGAGCTGTTTTTT
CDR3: CASADPNTGELFF

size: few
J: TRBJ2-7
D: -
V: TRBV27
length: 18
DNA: TGTGCCAGCAGTTTACGACCCCCGCTTGGGTTCCCTAACTACGAGCAGTACTTC
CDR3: CASSLRPPLGFPNYEQYF

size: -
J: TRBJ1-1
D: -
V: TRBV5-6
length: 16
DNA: TGTGCCAGCAGTCGACGGAACTTGGTTCCGAACACTGAAGCTTTCTTT
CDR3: CASSRRNLVPNTEAFF

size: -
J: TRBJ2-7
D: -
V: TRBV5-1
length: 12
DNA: TGCGCCAGCAGCTTGGAAGGGAACGAGCAGTACTTC
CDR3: CASSLEGNEQYF

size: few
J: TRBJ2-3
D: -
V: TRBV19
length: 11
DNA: TGTGCCAGACCGAAGGGGGGTACGCAGTATTTT
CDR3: CARPKGGTQYF

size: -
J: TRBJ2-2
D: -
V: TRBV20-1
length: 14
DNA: TGCAGTGCTAGAAACCGGGGGCGCACCGGGGAGCTGTTTTTT
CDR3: CSARNRGRTGELFF

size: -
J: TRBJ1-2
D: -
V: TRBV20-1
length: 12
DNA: TGCAGTGCTAGTCTCCTTGGCTATGGCTACACCTTC
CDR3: CSASLLGYGYTF

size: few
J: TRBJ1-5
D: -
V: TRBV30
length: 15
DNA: TGTGCCTGGAGCTCTAACAAAGCTAGGAATCAGCCCCAGCATTTT
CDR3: CAWSSNKARNQPQHF

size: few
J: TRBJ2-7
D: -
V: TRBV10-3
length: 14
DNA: TGTGCCATCAGTTCCGGGATAGGGTCCTACGAGCAGTACTTC
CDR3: CAISSGIGSYEQYF

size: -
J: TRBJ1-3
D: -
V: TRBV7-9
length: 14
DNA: TGTGCCAGCAGCTTTCAGGGATCTGGAAACACCATATATTTT
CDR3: CASSFQGSGNTIYF

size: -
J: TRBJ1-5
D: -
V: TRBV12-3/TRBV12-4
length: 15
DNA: TGTGCCAGCACCTATGACAGTTATAGCAATCAGCCCCAGCATTTT
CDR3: CASTYDSYSNQPQHF

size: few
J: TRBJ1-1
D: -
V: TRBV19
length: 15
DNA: TGTGCCAGTAGTAGGCCAGGGGATTTTGGCACTGAAGCTTTCTTT
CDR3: CASSRPGDFGTEAFF

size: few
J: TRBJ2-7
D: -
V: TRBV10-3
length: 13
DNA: TGTGCCATCAGCGATGGGACCAAATACGAGCAGTACTTC
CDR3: CAISDGTKYEQYF

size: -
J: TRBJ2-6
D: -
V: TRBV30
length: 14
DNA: TGTGCCTGGAGTATGGACTCTGGGGCCAACGTCCTGACTTTC
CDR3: CAWSMDSGANVLTF

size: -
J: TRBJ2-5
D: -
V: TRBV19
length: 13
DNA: TGTGCCAGTGCTGGAGGGCCGAGGGAGACCCAGTACTTC
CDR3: CASAGGPRETQYF

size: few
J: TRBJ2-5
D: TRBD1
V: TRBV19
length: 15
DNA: TGTGCCAGTAGTCCCTTGACAGGGGAAGAAGAGACCCAGTACTTC
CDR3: CASSPLTGEEETQYF

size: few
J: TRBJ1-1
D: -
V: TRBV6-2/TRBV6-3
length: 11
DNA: TGTGCCAGCAGTTACTCGGTGGGGGCTTTCTTT
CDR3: CASSYSVGAFF

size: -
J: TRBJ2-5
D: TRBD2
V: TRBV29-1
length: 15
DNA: TGCAGCGTCCAACCCCGGAGTAGCGGGCAAGAGACCCAGTACTTC
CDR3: CSVQPRSSGQETQYF

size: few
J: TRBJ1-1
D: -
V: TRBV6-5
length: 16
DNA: TGTGCCAGCAGTTATTTCCAGCTTCGCAGGAACACTGAAGCTTTCTTT
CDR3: CASSYFQLRRNTEAFF

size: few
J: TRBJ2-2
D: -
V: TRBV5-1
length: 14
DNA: TGCGCCAGCATGGAGGGCCTGGTCACCGGGGAGCTGTTTTTT
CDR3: CASMEGLVTGELFF

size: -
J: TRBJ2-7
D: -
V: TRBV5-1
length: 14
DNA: TGCGCCAGCGCCCTGGGAGAGGGTTCCTACGAGCAGTACTTC
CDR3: CASALGEGSYEQYF

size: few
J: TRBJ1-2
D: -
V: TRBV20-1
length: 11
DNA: TGCAGTGCTCCCTGGTTAGGCGGCTACACCTTC
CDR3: CSAPWLGGYTF

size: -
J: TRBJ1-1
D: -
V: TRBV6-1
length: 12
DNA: TGTGCCAGCAACCGACTCAACACTGAAGCTTTCTTT
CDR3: CASNRLNTEAFF

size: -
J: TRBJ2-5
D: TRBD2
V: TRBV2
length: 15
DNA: TGTGCCATCCGGACTAGCGGGAGTGGGGGAGAGACCCAGTACTTC
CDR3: CAIRTSGSGGETQYF

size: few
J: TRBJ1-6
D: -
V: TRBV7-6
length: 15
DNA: TGTGCCAGCAGCCCCAGGGAGTTGCAGGGTTCACCCCTCCACTTT
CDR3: CASSPRELQGSPLHF

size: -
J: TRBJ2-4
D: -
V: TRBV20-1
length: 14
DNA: TGCGGTGCTAGAGATCCATACAGTGAAAACATTCAGTACTTC
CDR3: CGARDPYSENIQYF

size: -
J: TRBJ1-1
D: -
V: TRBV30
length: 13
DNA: TGTGCCTGGAGTTCCACCTCGCGCACTGAAGCTTTCTTT
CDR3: CAWSSTSRTEAFF